What follows are 3 T cell receptor beta chains derived from one specimen sequenced in a study of Ad26.COV2.S vaccination and SARS-CoV-2 variants. The treatment was: about 20 received Ad26.COV2.S at low or high dose, single or two shots; several received placebo; per-sample allocation not given. On day 63 after the first injection, vaccine and placebo recipients gave samples. Only in-frame clones appear in the TCRdb table, and some are missing; sequencing was by immunoSEQ multiplex PCR. Of about 350,000 clones detected, 70% to 90% appear once; the ten largest clones hold about 3.5%. The material was peripheral blood, obtained in a trial of Ad26.COV2.S vaccine versus placebo. The source is a person between 18 and 60 years old who received the Ad26.COV2.S COVID-19 vaccine or a placebo.

The chain links TRBV24-1 to TRBJ2-3; D call uncertain. In germline, CDR1 is KGHDR, CDR2 SFDVKD. The CDR3 has 12 residues. V was cut by 1 base and J by 5 bases, with 3 bases left in between. CDR3 in amino acids: CATSDFLDTQYF. CDR3 DNA: TGTGCCACCAGTGATTTTCTAGATACGCAGTATTTT.

Comment on this clone: At one end, the junction sequence differs from germline, possibly due to a read error. The rearrangement links TRBV6-5 to TRBJ2-7; possibly TRBD1 for D (6 bases). The CDR3 length is 14 residues. Germline values: CDR1 MNHEY, CDR2 SVGAGI. CDR3 sequence reads: CASRTTRQEPKSNF. CDR3 DNA: TGTGCCAGCAGAACCACCCGACAGGAGCCTAAGTCTAACTTC.

V gene TRBV5-1 combines with J gene TRBJ2-1; weak D call: TRBD2 (6 bases). The CDR3 is 16 residues long. Germline V gene sequence: CDR1 SGHRS, CDR2 YFSETQ. V was shortened by 4 bases and J by 7 bases, with 21 bases between the two germline ends. DNA for the CDR3: TGCGCCAGCAGCGTGATCCAAACCCCCGGGGGTAATGAGCAGTTCTTC. This encodes CASSVIQTPGGNEQFF.